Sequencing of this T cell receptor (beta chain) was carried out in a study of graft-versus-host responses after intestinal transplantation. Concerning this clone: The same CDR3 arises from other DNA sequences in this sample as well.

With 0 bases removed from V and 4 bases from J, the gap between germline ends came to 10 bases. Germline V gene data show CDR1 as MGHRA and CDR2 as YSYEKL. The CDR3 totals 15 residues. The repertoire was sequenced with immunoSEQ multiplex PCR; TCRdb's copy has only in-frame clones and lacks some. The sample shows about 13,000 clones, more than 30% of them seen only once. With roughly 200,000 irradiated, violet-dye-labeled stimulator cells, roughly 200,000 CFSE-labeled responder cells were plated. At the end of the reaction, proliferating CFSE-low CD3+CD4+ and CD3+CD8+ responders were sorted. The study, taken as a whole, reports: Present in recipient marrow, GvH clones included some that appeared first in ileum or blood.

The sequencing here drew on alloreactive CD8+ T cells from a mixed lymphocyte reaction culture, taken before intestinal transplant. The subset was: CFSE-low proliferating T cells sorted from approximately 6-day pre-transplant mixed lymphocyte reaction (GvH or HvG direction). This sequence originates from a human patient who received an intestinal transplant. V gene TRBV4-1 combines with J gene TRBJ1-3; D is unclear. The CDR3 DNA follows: TGCGCCAGCAGCCAAGATCGAGGGTTAGGAAACACCATATATTTT. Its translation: CASSQDRGLGNTIYF.